What follows are 5 T cell receptor beta chains derived from one specimen sequenced in a study of blood T cell repertoires in COVID-19. Produced via immunoSEQ multiplex PCR; TCRdb's table is partial and in-frame only. The sample contains roughly 25,000 clones, 82% of which appear only once. Sequencing was carried out using peripheral blood. The receptors derive from a human donor in a cohort sampled during active COVID-19.

V and J are TRBV10-3 and TRBJ2-1; possible D gene TRBD1, 6 bases. With 3 bases removed from V and 0 bases from J, the gap between germline ends came to 6 bases. CDR1 is ENHRY, CDR2 SYGVKD, per germline. This CDR3 comprises 14 residues. The CDR3 DNA follows: TGTGCCATCAGTGAAGGGGGCTCCTACAATGAGCAGTTCTTC. It translates to CAISEGGSYNEQFF.

The CDR3 bases are TGTGCCAGCAGTTACGGGAGGGTGCGAGGCCAAGAGACCCAGTACTTC. It codes for CASSYGRVRGQETQYF. The chain carries TRBV6-5 and TRBJ2-5; 7 bases map to TRBD2. The CDR3 extends over 16 amino acids. J gave up 1 base and V 2 bases, and 7 bases lay outside the gene matches. CDR1 and CDR2 from the germline V gene are MNHEY and SVGAGI.

V is TRBV18 and J is TRBJ1-4; D is unclear. CDR1 and CDR2 (germline): KGHSH, LQKENI. This CDR3 has 13 amino acids. V was shortened by 5 bases and J by 8 bases, with 12 bases between the two germline ends. CDR3 protein: CASSVRTVEKLFF. For the CDR3, the DNA is TGTGCCAGCTCAGTTAGAACGGTGGAAAAACTGTTTTTT.

This clone was observed a few times. The chain couples TRBV5-4 to TRBJ2-7; D possibly corresponds to TRBD2 (10 bases). This CDR3 has 18 residues. CDR1 is SGHNT and CDR2 is YYREEE in the germline V gene (reference sequence). Trimming stripped 5 bases from V and 4 bases from J, with 28 bases between. DNA of the CDR3: TGTGCCAGCAGACCGGGACAGGGAGAAGCGGGAGGGGTTTACGAGCAGTACTTC. Its translation: CASRPGQGEAGGVYEQYF.

The chain links TRBV10-3 to TRBJ2-5; TRBD1 matches at 10 bases. Trimming removed 6 bases from V and 1 base from J; junction bases left unmatched: 2. Germline V lookup: CDR1 ENHRY, CDR2 SYGVKD. The CDR3 is made up of 14 amino acids. CDR3 loop: CAIRRTGGQETQYF. The CDR3 nucleotides read TGTGCCATCAGGCGGACAGGGGGCCAAGAGACCCAGTACTTC.